This is a list of T cell receptor beta chains from one sample in a study of shared T cell receptors in the human thymus. Clones were sequenced by immunoSEQ multiplex PCR, and TCRdb holds only the in-frame ones, with some missing. The table includes roughly 660,000 clones, 88% detected once. The same data also contributed to another study, on human thymus T cells.

The material sequenced was thymocytes. Receptor source: a boy less than two years old with a congenital heart defect. The CDR3 runs from the conserved cysteine through the conserved F or W. The order of the fields is clone size, J gene, D gene, V gene, CDR3 DNA, CDR3 protein. D genes are given only for firm matches. Clone size is shown for a subset of rows, as once, few, many or a class of expanded clone.

abundance: .; j_gene: TRBJ2-1; d_gene: .; v_gene: TRBV25-1; CDR3nt: TGTGCCAGCAGCAAAGAAGACCGGGGATCCTACAATGAGCAGTTCTTC; CDR3aa: CASSKEDRGSYNEQFF
abundance: .; j_gene: TRBJ2-5; d_gene: TRBD2; v_gene: TRBV5-1; CDR3nt: TGCGCCAGCAGCTCGGGACTAGTACGGGATGTCTCCCAGTACTTC; CDR3aa: CASSSGLVRDVSQYF
abundance: once; j_gene: TRBJ2-3; d_gene: TRBD2; v_gene: TRBV15; CDR3nt: TGTGCCACCAGCAGAAAACGGGAGGGCACAGATACGCAGTATTTT; CDR3aa: CATSRKREGTDTQYF
abundance: .; j_gene: TRBJ2-7; d_gene: TRBD2; v_gene: TRBV6-5; CDR3nt: TGTGCCAGCAGTTACGTGGCGGGAGGGCCGCGAGAGCAGTACTTC; CDR3aa: CASSYVAGGPREQYF
abundance: .; j_gene: TRBJ1-4; d_gene: .; v_gene: TRBV27; CDR3nt: TGTGCCCCCCCCTTCCGCGTTAAAAAACTGTTTTTT; CDR3aa: CAPPFRVKKLFF
abundance: .; j_gene: TRBJ1-1; d_gene: .; v_gene: TRBV27; CDR3nt: TGTGCCAGCAAGGGCCTGTTTAGGGACGGGGGAGATCGTGGTGAAGCTTTCTTT; CDR3aa: CASKGLFRDGGDRGEAFF
abundance: .; j_gene: TRBJ2-1; d_gene: TRBD2; v_gene: TRBV11-2; CDR3nt: TGTGCCAGCAGCGATTGGACTAGCTACAATGAGCAGTTCTTC; CDR3aa: CASSDWTSYNEQFF
abundance: .; j_gene: TRBJ2-7; d_gene: .; v_gene: TRBV13; CDR3nt: TGTGCCAGCAGCTCCAGACAGATTTCCTACGAGCAGTACTTC; CDR3aa: CASSSRQISYEQYF
abundance: .; j_gene: TRBJ2-1; d_gene: TRBD2; v_gene: TRBV7-9; CDR3nt: TGTGCCAGCAGCACGAGCGGGGATACCTACAATGAGCAGTTCTTC; CDR3aa: CASSTSGDTYNEQFF
abundance: .; j_gene: TRBJ2-7; d_gene: .; v_gene: TRBV14; CDR3nt: TGTGCCAGCAGCCGGTGGGCCTTTGGAGGGACCTCCTACGAGCAGTACTTC; CDR3aa: CASSRWAFGGTSYEQYF
abundance: .; j_gene: TRBJ2-7; d_gene: TRBD2; v_gene: TRBV6-1; CDR3nt: TGTGCCAGCAGTGAATCCCCCGGGACTAGCTACTACGAGCAGTACTTC; CDR3aa: CASSESPGTSYYEQYF
abundance: .; j_gene: TRBJ1-5; d_gene: TRBD1; v_gene: TRBV15; CDR3nt: TGTGCCACCAGCAGAGCCCGCGACAGGGGCAATCAGCCCCAGCATTTT; CDR3aa: CATSRARDRGNQPQHF
abundance: .; j_gene: TRBJ1-2; d_gene: TRBD1; v_gene: TRBV28; CDR3nt: TGTGCCAGCAGAACAAGGGGGCACCCTGGCTACACCTTC; CDR3aa: CASRTRGHPGYTF
abundance: .; j_gene: TRBJ2-3; d_gene: TRBD2; v_gene: TRBV25-1; CDR3nt: TGTGCCAGCAGACTAGCGGGAGGGCCAGAGGATACGCAGTATTTT; CDR3aa: CASRLAGGPEDTQYF
abundance: .; j_gene: TRBJ2-1; d_gene: TRBD2; v_gene: TRBV9; CDR3nt: TGTGCCAGCAGCGGCAGACTGCGGGGGAGGAATGAGCAGTTCTTC; CDR3aa: CASSGRLRGRNEQFF
abundance: once; j_gene: TRBJ1-3; d_gene: .; v_gene: TRBV4-2; CDR3nt: TGTGCCAGCAGCCAAGCCTCCCGGGGGGATTCTGGAAACACCATATATTTT; CDR3aa: CASSQASRGDSGNTIYF
abundance: .; j_gene: TRBJ2-1; d_gene: TRBD2; v_gene: TRBV5-4; CDR3nt: TGTGCCAGCAGCTTATCGGTACGGGGGGGGCCCAATGAGCAGTTCTTC; CDR3aa: CASSLSVRGGPNEQFF
abundance: .; j_gene: TRBJ2-1; d_gene: TRBD2; v_gene: TRBV23-1; CDR3nt: TGCGCCAGCAGTCAAAAATCGGGACTAGCGGGATTCTGCTCCTACAATGAGCAGTTCTTC; CDR3aa: CASSQKSGLAGFCSYNEQFF
abundance: .; j_gene: TRBJ2-3; d_gene: TRBD2; v_gene: TRBV7-6; CDR3nt: TGTGCCAGCAGCTTAGCGAAGAGCGGGAGTCGGGGCACAGATACGCAGTATTTT; CDR3aa: CASSLAKSGSRGTDTQYF